This T cell receptor beta chain was sequenced during a study of cytomegalovirus exposure and HLA in healthy donors. The PCR contained 60 Vbeta and 13 Jbeta primers. How the authors handled the data: In a later analysis, 80 million to 100 million unique TCR beta chains included roughly 11 million shared by two or more donors. Produced via immunoSEQ multiplex PCR; TCRdb's table is partial and in-frame only. For V, J and clone size, that table is used; D and trimming come from the DNA. The data contain tens of thousands of clones, approximately 88% of them seen just once; the ten biggest clones take up around 1.9%. V lost 2 bases to trimming and J lost 4 bases, with 8 bases between them. The CDR3 runs to 13 residues. Germline-derived CDR1 and CDR2 are SGHAT and FQNNGV.

This rearrangement joins TRBV11-2 to TRBJ1-2; no definite D call. The specimen sequenced was PBMCs. This clonotype was sampled from a man between 18 and 35 years old in good health and CMV-seronegative. The CDR3 here is CASSLPNGYGYTF. As DNA, the CDR3 is TGTGCCAGCAGCTTACCTAACGGCTATGGCTACACCTTC.